The next 29 T cell receptor beta chains were all read from a single sample in a study of cytomegalovirus exposure and HLA in healthy donors. PCR primers comprised 60 Vbeta and 13 Jbeta primers. Profiling relied on immunoSEQ multiplex PCR, and the TCRdb table lists in-frame clones only, not all of them. The profile shows 150,000 to 200,000 clones, less than 80% of them singletons. Sequences were obtained from PBMCs. The origin of the receptors is a man in his forties in good health and CMV-seronegative.

The genes are TRBV4-1 and TRBJ1-5; D perhaps matches TRBD1 (6 bases). V was cut by 4 bases and J by 0 bases, with 13 bases left in between. The CDR3 runs 16 residues. Germline CDR1 is MGHRA and CDR2 is YSYEKL. CDR3 in DNA: TGCGCCAGCAGCCTAGACCGGACAGATAGCAATCAGCCCCAGCATTTT. Translated, it gives CASSLDRTDSNQPQHF.

This chain uses TRBV4-2 with TRBJ2-2, with 12 bases lining up with TRBD2. The CDR3 loop spans 18 amino acids. Germline assignment: CDR1 LGHNA and CDR2 YNFKEQ. V trimming: 0 bases; J trimming: 0 bases; junction bases outside the gene matches: 2. CDR3: CASSQEGLAGSNTGELFF. CDR3 DNA sequence: TGTGCCAGCAGCCAAGAAGGACTAGCGGGGTCGAACACCGGGGAGCTGTTTTTT.

V and J are TRBV7-9 and TRBJ2-1; D ambiguous. There are 15 residues in the CDR3. V lost 6 bases, J lost 1 base, and 13 bases lay in between. CDR1 SEHNR and CDR2 FQNEAQ come from the germline V gene (reference sequence). The CDR3 loop reads CASSLTLNSYNEQFF. For the CDR3, the DNA is TGTGCCAGCAGTTTGACTCTAAATTCCTACAATGAGCAGTTCTTC.

This sequence joins TRBV15 and TRBJ2-1, with unresolved D. V dropped 0 bases and J dropped 4 bases, with 10 bases sitting between them. Germline CDR1 LNHNV, CDR2 YYDKDF (reference sequence). CDR3 length: 15 amino acids. CDR3 sequence reads: CATSRDFAGYNEQFF. CDR3 in DNA: TGTGCCACCAGCAGAGATTTTGCAGGATACAATGAGCAGTTCTTC.

The chain is built from TRBV5-1 and TRBJ2-2; D might be TRBD1 (5 bases). This CDR3 contains 13 residues. Germline V lookup: CDR1 SGHRS, CDR2 YFSETQ. Trimming shortened V by 5 bases and J by 4 bases, and 9 bases separated the two germline ends. CDR3 in amino acids: CASRSGFTGELFF. CDR3 DNA: TGCGCCAGCAGGTCAGGGTTCACCGGGGAGCTGTTTTTT.

The rearrangement uses TRBV5-1 and TRBJ1-3; unclear D gene. Germline values: CDR1 SGHRS, CDR2 YFSETQ. This CDR3 is 14 amino acids long. The ends were cut back, 1 base at V and 4 bases at J, with 9 bases in the middle. CDR3 coding DNA: TGCGCCAGCAGCTTGTCTCGGTTCGGAAACACCATATATTTT. Translation gives CASSLSRFGNTIYF. Combining the CDR3 with reference TRBV5-1 and TRBJ1-3 gives the whole variable domain KAGVTQTPRYLIKTRGQQVTLSCSPISGHRSVSWYQQTPGQGLQFLFEYFSETQRNKGNFPGRFSGRQFSNSRSEMNVSTLELGDSALYLCASSLSRFGNTIYFGEGSWLTVV.

This clone was seen a handful of times. V is TRBV5-6 and J is TRBJ2-3; D gene ambiguous. Germline V gene sequence: CDR1 SGHDT, CDR2 YYEEEE. V was pared by 3 bases and J by 0 bases, with 5 bases between. The CDR3 sequence is 13 residues long. In DNA form, the CDR3 reads TGTGCCAGCAGCTCCACTAGCACAGATACGCAGTATTTT. It is translated as CASSSTSTDTQYF.

This clone occurred once. The V gene is TRBV30, the J gene TRBJ1-5; 7 positions match TRBD1. Germline V gives CDR1 GTSNPN, CDR2 SVGIG (reference sequence). The CDR3 spans 18 residues. After removal of 3 bases from V and 0 bases from J, the junction contained 14 bases not matched to a gene. In DNA, the CDR3 is TGTGCCTGGAGGGACGGGACAGCCACTACCCTTAGCAATCAGCCCCAGCATTTT. It translates to CAWRDGTATTLSNQPQHF. The full variable domain, with the rest looked up from reference TRBV30 and TRBJ1-5, is SQTIHQWPATLVQPVGSPLSLECTVEGTSNPNLYWYRQAAGRGLQLLFYSVGIGQISSEVPQNLSASRPQDRQFILSSKKLLLSDSGFYLCAWRDGTATTLSNQPQHFGDGTRLSIL.

V usage is TRBV5-4 and J usage is TRBJ2-1; 9 bases map to TRBD1. The CDR3 sequence is 14 residues long. Trimming cost V 3 bases and J 5 bases; bases outside gene matches: 3. CDR1 SGHNT and CDR2 YYREEE come from the germline V gene (reference sequence). The DNA for the CDR3 is TGTGCCAGCAGCTCGGACAGGGGTCACAATGAGCAGTTCTTC. Encoded protein: CASSSDRGHNEQFF.

The chain recombines TRBV10-3 with TRBJ2-7; 11 nucleotides line up with TRBD2. CDR1 is ENHRY, CDR2 SYGVKD, per germline. After removal of 7 bases from V and 3 bases from J, the junction contained 5 bases not matched to a gene. The CDR3 spans 14 residues. The CDR3 is CAITALAGGYEQYF. The CDR3 DNA is TGTGCCATCACCGCTCTAGCGGGGGGCTACGAGCAGTACTTC.

The V call is TRBV7-2, the J call TRBJ1-1, with 8 nucleotides matching TRBD1. The CDR3 runs 15 residues. The trim removed 1 base at V and 7 bases at J, leaving 8 bases unmatched. CDR1 is SGHTA and CDR2 is FQGNSA in the germline V gene. DNA for the CDR3: TGTGCCAGCAGCTTAGGCTTGACAGGGGCTATTGAAGCTTTCTTT. Its translation: CASSLGLTGAIEAFF. Based on the CDR3 plus reference TRBV7-2 and TRBJ1-1, the full variable domain is GAGVSQSPSNKVTEKGKDVELRCDPISGHTALYWYRQSLGQGLEFLIYFQGNSAPDKSGLPSDRFSAERTGGSVSTLTIQRTQQEDSAVYLCASSLGLTGAIEAFFGQGTRLTVV.

The CDR3 sequence: CASSYSKGHGYTF. CDR3 coding DNA: TGTGCCAGCAGTTACTCTAAGGGGCACGGCTACACCTTC. The chain links TRBV6-6 to TRBJ1-2, with a weak D call TRBD1 (5 bases). The CDR3 spans 13 residues. Trimming stripped 0 bases from V and 8 bases from J, with 10 bases between. In germline, CDR1 is MNHNY, CDR2 SVGAGI (reference sequence).

This clone was seen a few times. The CDR3 spells CASSFGGAYEQYF. The DNA of the CDR3 is TGTGCCAGCAGCTTCGGGGGGGCCTACGAGCAGTACTTC. The chain joins TRBV11-2 to TRBJ2-7; 8 nucleotides align to TRBD2. The CDR3 runs to 13 residues. The germline V gene encodes CDR1 SGHAT and CDR2 FQNNGV. The ends lost 3 bases at V and 2 bases at J; junction bases unmatched: 0.

This chain uses TRBV30 with TRBJ1-1, with D maybe TRBD1 (6 bases). CDR1 and CDR2 from the germline V gene are GTSNPN and SVGIG (reference sequence). V was trimmed by 3 bases and J by 0 bases, leaving 11 bases between them. The CDR3 sequence is 14 residues long. This CDR3 is CAWSTGQLNTEAFF. The CDR3 bases are TGTGCCTGGAGCACGGGACAACTGAACACTGAAGCTTTCTTT.

This chain connects TRBV9 to TRBJ2-2, with 12 bases identical to TRBD2. Germline V gene data show CDR1 as SGDLS and CDR2 as YYNGEE. The CDR3 loop spans 17 amino acids. The J segment lost 5 bases and the V segment lost 0 bases, leaving 5 bases of the junction unmatched. The CDR3 here is CASSVASGGARTGELFF. DNA of the CDR3: TGTGCCAGCAGCGTAGCTAGCGGGGGGGCCAGGACCGGGGAGCTGTTTTTT.

V usage is TRBV10-1 and J usage is TRBJ2-1, with TRBD2 matching over 8 bases. Germline lookup yields CDR1 WNHNN and CDR2 SYGVQD (reference sequence). J was trimmed by 4 bases and V by 5 bases; bases with no gene match: 10. CDR3 length equals 16 residues. CDR3 nucleotides: TGCGCCAGCAGTCCTAGAGGCGGGGGGATTTACAATGAGCAGTTCTTC. This sequence encodes CASSPRGGGIYNEQFF.

V and J are TRBV6-5 and TRBJ1-2, with TRBD1 matching 9 bases. The CDR3 covers 12 residues. Germline values: CDR1 MNHEY, CDR2 SVGAGI. The V segment lost 10 bases and the J segment 9 bases; nucleotides outside the gene matches: 9. CDR3: CATRGTGSRYTF. The DNA of the CDR3 is TGTGCCACCCGGGGGACAGGGTCTCGCTACACCTTC.

The genes are TRBV5-1 and TRBJ2-3; unclear D gene. The CDR3 extends over 13 amino acids. Germline lookup yields CDR1 SGHRS and CDR2 YFSETQ. Trimming took 5 bases from V and 1 from J, leaving 8 bases between them. The CDR3 DNA follows: TGCGCCAGCAGGCGATCGGGCACAGATACGCAGTATTTT. Encoded protein: CASRRSGTDTQYF.

This chain uses TRBV7-2 with TRBJ2-7; the D gene is possibly TRBD1 (5 bases). CDR3 length: 15 residues. Germline V gene lookup returns CDR1 SGHTA and CDR2 FQGNSA. The V gene lost 4 bases and the J gene lost 2 bases, with 15 bases spanning the gap. The CDR3: CASSSDSHIPYEQYF. In nucleotides, the CDR3 is TGTGCCAGCAGCTCAGACAGCCACATCCCCTACGAGCAGTACTTC.

This clone was recorded a few times. The chain joins TRBV9 to TRBJ2-2, with 11 bases fitting TRBD2. There are 19 residues in the CDR3. V dropped 0 bases and J dropped 4; count of bases not matched to a gene: 11. The germline gives CDR1 SGDLS, CDR2 YYNGEE. This CDR3 is CASSVDQLAGAPPTGELFF. For the CDR3, the DNA is TGTGCCAGCAGCGTAGACCAACTAGCGGGGGCTCCTCCCACCGGGGAGCTGTTTTTT.

This clone was picked up a small number of times. The rearrangement joins TRBV12-5 to TRBJ2-3; D call uncertain. V dropped 2 bases and J dropped 3 bases, with 12 bases sitting between them. The CDR3 sequence is 15 residues long. Germline CDR1 reads LGHNT; CDR2 reads FRNRAP. The CDR3 reads CASGLSNSITDTQYF. The DNA of the CDR3 is TGTGCTAGTGGTTTGAGTAATAGCATAACAGATACGCAGTATTTT. Using reference TRBV12-5 and TRBJ2-3 for the parts outside the CDR3, the full variable domain is DARVTQTPRHKVTEMGQEVTMRCQPILGHNTVFWYRQTMMQGLELLAYFRNRAPLDDSGMPKDRFSAEMPDATLATLKIQPSEPRDSAVYFCASGLSNSITDTQYFGPGTRLTVL.

The chain is built from TRBV2 and TRBJ1-2; the D gene is possibly TRBD1 (5 bases). This CDR3 is built from 13 residues. The V and J ends lost 6 bases and 4 bases respectively, with 12 bases between them. Per the germline V gene, CDR1 is SNHLY and CDR2 is FYNNEI. CDR3 nucleotide sequence: TGTGCCAGCAGGGCAGGGTTGGGCTATGGCTACACCTTC. Amino acids: CASRAGLGYGYTF.

The V call is TRBV7-8, the J call TRBJ2-1, with 7 bases lining up with TRBD1. Germline V lookup: CDR1 SGHVS, CDR2 FQNEAQ. V lost 6 bases, J lost 2 bases, and 7 bases stayed unmatched. The CDR3 runs to 15 residues. The CDR3 here is CASRADRVPYNEQFF. For the CDR3, the DNA is TGTGCCAGCAGAGCAGACAGGGTCCCCTACAATGAGCAGTTCTTC.

V gene TRBV28 combines with J gene TRBJ1-5, with D maybe TRBD1 (5 bases). Looked up from germline, CDR1 is MDHEN and CDR2 is SYDVKM. Trimming removed 3 bases at V and 2 bases at J, with 11 bases between. This CDR3 has 15 residues. The CDR3 DNA reads TGTGCCAGCAGTTTGGGGAGGGGACGCAATCAGCCCCAGCATTTT. It yields the protein CASSLGRGRNQPQHF.

The rearrangement links TRBV13 to TRBJ2-1; D is ambiguous. This CDR3 region has 13 residues. With 6 bases removed from V and 4 bases from J, the gap between germline ends came to 10 bases. Germline V CDR1 and CDR2: PRHDT, FYEKMQ (reference sequence). Here the CDR3 reads CASRSSLYNEQFF. The CDR3 coding sequence is TGTGCCAGCAGATCTTCGCTATACAATGAGCAGTTCTTC.

The V gene is TRBV6-1, the J gene TRBJ2-5; 8 nucleotides line up with TRBD1. V gave up 2 bases and J gave up 4 bases; unmatched junction bases: 0. Germline V lookup: CDR1 MNHNS, CDR2 SASEGT. The CDR3 consists of 13 residues. CDR3 nucleotides: TGTGCCAGCAGTGAACAGGGGGCAGAGACCCAGTACTTC. Translated: CASSEQGAETQYF.

The gene calls are TRBV6-1 and TRBJ2-1; TRBD1 is a possible D gene (6 bases). Trimming took off 6 bases at V and 3 bases at J, with 12 bases between the two ends. The CDR3 is 14 residues long. Germline V gene sequence: CDR1 MNHNS, CDR2 SASEGT. Here the CDR3 DNA reads TGTGCCAGCAGAAAAGGACAGCTCTACAATGAGCAGTTCTTC. It specifies CASRKGQLYNEQFF.

CDR3 amino acids: CASSELGGGSSYEQYF. The CDR3 DNA reads TGTGCCAGCAGTGAACTCGGCGGCGGGAGCTCCTACGAGCAGTACTTC. The rearrangement uses TRBV6-1 and TRBJ2-7, with TRBD2 identical over 7 bases. This CDR3 comprises 16 residues. With 2 bases clipped from V and 0 bases from J, the junction kept 7 bases outside the gene matches. Germline-derived CDR1 and CDR2 are MNHNS and SASEGT.

The chain is built from TRBV19 and TRBJ1-5; 7 nucleotides line up with TRBD1. This CDR3 has 12 amino acids. The V and J ends lost 9 bases and 7 bases, in that order; junction bases with no gene match: 6. CDR1 is LNHDA and CDR2 is SQIVND in the germline V gene (reference sequence). The CDR3: CASGGQIQPQHF. The CDR3 coding sequence is TGTGCCAGCGGGGGACAGATACAGCCCCAGCATTTT.